These T cell receptor beta chains were read from a single sample in a study of neurological immune-mediated disorders. One entry per CDR3 protein, called by TCRdb with MiXCR from the 5' RACE reads. Seen here are tens of thousands of distinct CDR3 sequences, 9% to 14% observed once, and the top ten hold about 5.3%. The sequencing sample was made of PBMCs. The receptors stem from a woman aged 55-75 years in good health. CDR3s include the opening cysteine and the closing phenylalanine or tryptophan. D genes are given only for firm matches. Where a row states a size, it is once, few, many or the class of an expanded clone; other rows omit it.

CDR3aa: CASSFSPGLGDNEQFF; CDR3nt: TGTGCCAGCAGCTTTTCCCCGGGACTAGGGGACAATGAGCAGTTCTTC; d_gene: TRBD2; j_gene: TRBJ2-1; abundance: NA; v_gene: TRBV7-9
CDR3aa: CASSVATGSLQETQYF; CDR3nt: TGCGCCAGCAGCGTCGCTACAGGAAGCCTCCAAGAGACCCAGTACTTC; d_gene: NA; j_gene: TRBJ2-5; abundance: once; v_gene: TRBV5-1
CDR3aa: CASSLEGPHGIGGYTF; CDR3nt: TGCGCCAGCAGCTTGGAAGGACCACATGGAATCGGGGGCTACACCTTC; d_gene: NA; j_gene: TRBJ1-2; abundance: many; v_gene: TRBV5-1
CDR3aa: CASSMDSGGYTDTQYF; CDR3nt: TGCGCCAGCAGTATGGACAGCGGGGGCTACACAGATACGCAGTATTTT; d_gene: TRBD2; j_gene: TRBJ2-3; abundance: many; v_gene: TRBV5-1
CDR3aa: CSARDERQSSNSPLHF; CDR3nt: TGCAGTGCTAGAGATGAACGGCAAAGTTCGAATTCACCCCTCCACTTT; d_gene: NA; j_gene: TRBJ1-6; abundance: many; v_gene: TRBV20-1
CDR3aa: CASSVQGGNTEAFF; CDR3nt: TGTGCCAGCAGCGTACAGGGGGGGAACACTGAAGCTTTCTTT; d_gene: TRBD1; j_gene: TRBJ1-1; abundance: many; v_gene: TRBV7-2
CDR3aa: CASSPYRQPAANEQFF; CDR3nt: TGCGCCAGCAGCCCCTACCGACAGCCGGCCGCCAATGAGCAGTTCTTC; d_gene: NA; j_gene: TRBJ2-1; abundance: NA; v_gene: TRBV5-1
CDR3aa: CASSPTGTGRTNEQFF; CDR3nt: TGTGCCAGCAGCCCGACGGGAACAGGGAGAACTAATGAGCAGTTCTTC; d_gene: NA; j_gene: TRBJ2-1; abundance: many; v_gene: TRBV9
CDR3aa: CASSYPRGAGTEAFF; CDR3nt: TGTGCCAGCAGTTACCCGCGGGGGGCTGGCACTGAAGCTTTCTTT; d_gene: NA; j_gene: TRBJ1-1; abundance: many; v_gene: TRBV6-6
CDR3aa: CASSLDPHNRGRFGELFF; CDR3nt: TGTGCCAGCAGCTTAGACCCACATAACAGGGGGCGCTTCGGGGAGCTGTTTTTT; d_gene: TRBD1; j_gene: TRBJ2-2; abundance: many; v_gene: TRBV7-2
CDR3aa: CASRVGRLDRGPPGEQFF; CDR3nt: TGTGCCAGCAGGGTTGGGCGACTTGACAGGGGACCCCCTGGTGAGCAGTTCTTC; d_gene: TRBD1; j_gene: TRBJ2-1; abundance: many; v_gene: TRBV6-6
CDR3aa: CSASRTGGSYTF; CDR3nt: TGCAGTGCTAGTCGGACAGGGGGAAGCTACACCTTC; d_gene: TRBD1; j_gene: TRBJ1-2; abundance: many; v_gene: TRBV20-1
CDR3aa: CASSPGQGGNQPQHF; CDR3nt: TGTGCCAGCTCACCGGGACAGGGTGGCAATCAGCCCCAGCATTTT; d_gene: TRBD1; j_gene: TRBJ1-5; abundance: many; v_gene: TRBV18
CDR3aa: CASSLNLAGTETQYF; CDR3nt: TGCGCCAGCAGCTTGAACCTAGCCGGGACGGAGACCCAGTACTTC; d_gene: NA; j_gene: TRBJ2-5; abundance: many; v_gene: TRBV5-1
CDR3aa: CASSLVPGANENIQYF; CDR3nt: TGTGCCAGCAGCTTAGTCCCGGGGGCCAACGAAAACATTCAGTACTTC; d_gene: NA; j_gene: TRBJ2-4; abundance: many; v_gene: TRBV7-8
CDR3aa: CASSEVGLAGVIYNEQFF; CDR3nt: TGTGCCAGCAGTGAAGTCGGACTAGCGGGGGTCATCTACAATGAGCAGTTCTTC; d_gene: TRBD2; j_gene: TRBJ2-1; abundance: NA; v_gene: TRBV2